These 23 T cell receptor beta chains share one sample of origin, sequenced in a study of T cells after yellow fever vaccination. TCRdb re-called the 5' RACE reads through MiXCR, storing one row per CDR3 protein. The data show tens of thousands of distinct CDR3 sequences, about 5.5% seen once. Sample: PBMCs, either bulk or a sorted T-cell subset (CD4+, CD8+, memory, or dextramer-sorted; not recorded which), taken 15 days after the yellow fever booster vaccination. The receptors come from a man aged 25 to 45 who received the YFV17D yellow fever vaccine.

This clonotype came up many times. The chain combines TRBV7-2 with TRBJ1-2, with D perhaps TRBD1 (6 bases). Trimming left V 0 bases short and J 8 bases short, with 19 bases between. CDR3 size: 16 residues. CDR1 and CDR2 from the germline V gene are SGHTA and FQGNSA. CDR3 amino acids: CASSLAISRGFGGYTF. As DNA, the CDR3 is TGTGCCAGCAGCTTAGCCATATCCAGGGGATTTGGGGGCTACACCTTC.

In its sample, this clonotype was seen many times. The CDR3: CSIRGVSGSWEQFF. CDR3 DNA sequence: TGCAGTATCAGGGGGGTTAGCGGGAGCTGGGAGCAGTTCTTC. V gene TRBV20-1 combines with J gene TRBJ2-1, with 9 nucleotides matching TRBD2. Germline trimming cut 8 bases from V and 10 bases from J; bases unmatched to any gene: 15. The CDR3 spans 14 residues. The germline gives CDR1 DFQATT, CDR2 SNEGSKA (reference sequence).

This clonotype was counted at least ten times. V usage is TRBV5-1 and J usage is TRBJ1-1; possible D gene TRBD1, 6 bases. The CDR3 extends over 17 amino acids. Trimming left V 4 bases short and J 1 base short, with 20 bases between. In germline, CDR1 is SGHRS, CDR2 YFSETQ. CDR3 DNA sequence: TGCGCCAGCAGCGGGAGACAGCTTGGGGGGGCGAACACTGAAGCTTTCTTT. Translated, it gives CASSGRQLGGANTEAFF. The full variable domain, rest sourced from reference TRBV5-1 and TRBJ1-1, is KAGVTQTPRYLIKTRGQQVTLSCSPISGHRSVSWYQQTPGQGLQFLFEYFSETQRNKGNFPGRFSGRQFSNSRSEMNVSTLELGDSALYLCASSGRQLGGANTEAFFGQGTRLTVV.

This clonotype was recorded many times. The CDR3 bases are TGCAGCGCGCCGGGGGGGGGATATAGCACCGGGGAGCTGTTTTTT. Protein sequence: CSAPGGGYSTGELFF. The rearrangement joins TRBV20-1 to TRBJ2-2, with 8 positions matching TRBD2. Germline values: CDR1 DFQATT, CDR2 SNEGSKA (reference sequence). CDR3 length: 15 amino acids.

This clonotype showed up many times. The rearrangement uses TRBV19 and TRBJ1-5; 8 bases are a match to TRBD1. CDR3 length equals 14 residues. The J segment lost 7 bases and the V segment lost 2 bases, leaving 4 bases of the junction unmatched. The germline CDR1 and CDR2 sequences are LNHDA and SQIVND (reference sequence). The CDR3 DNA reads TGTGCCAGTAGTATAACAGGGGGGGTGCAGCCCCAGCATTTT. Translating it yields CASSITGGVQPQHF.

Many counts were recorded for this clonotype. The chain uses TRBV12-3 or TRBV12-4 and TRBJ1-5; D gene unclear. The CDR3 contains 12 residues. The germline V and J ends were trimmed by 3 bases and 7 bases, with 7 bases remaining between them. The CDR3 sequence: CASSFGWQPQHF. DNA for the CDR3: TGTGCCAGCAGTTTTGGGTGGCAGCCCCAGCATTTT.

This clonotype was found many times. An end of the junction does not agree with germline; a read error may underlie this. The rearrangement links TRBV6-2 or TRBV6-3 to TRBJ2-7; D might be TRBD1 or TRBD2, each matching 5 bases. CDR1 is MNHEY, CDR2 SVGEGT, per germline. The CDR3 has 12 residues. This CDR3 reads CASSSVRDRVWF. In nucleotides, the CDR3 is TGTGCCAGCAGCAGCGTCCGGGACCGGGTTTGGTTC.

The sample holds many counts of this clonotype. The rearrangement uses TRBV3-1 and TRBJ2-2; no clear D. CDR1 and CDR2 from the germline V gene are LGHDT and YNNKEL (reference sequence). V was cut by 5 bases and J by 6 bases, with 10 bases left in between. This CDR3 contains 13 residues. Written as DNA, the CDR3 is TGTGCCAGCAGCTCCCGAGGTGCCGGGGAGCTGTTTTTT. Encoded protein: CASSSRGAGELFF.

This clonotype was found many times. The chain uses TRBV24-1 and TRBJ2-3, with unresolved D. The germline V gene has CDR1 KGHDR and CDR2 SFDVKD. This CDR3 has 14 residues. V was pared by 4 bases and J by 4 bases, with 11 bases between. DNA of the CDR3: TGTGCCACCAGTGACCCGGGCGGCCCAGATACGCAGTATTTT. Its translation: CATSDPGGPDTQYF.

This clonotype showed up many times. The chain employs TRBV6-5 and TRBJ2-5; 9 positions match TRBD2. CDR1 is MNHEY and CDR2 is SVGAGI in the germline V gene. This CDR3 contains 15 residues. The V and J ends lost 2 bases and 5 bases, in that order; junction bases with no gene match: 6. Here the CDR3 reads CASSYNPSGDETQYF. DNA of the CDR3: TGTGCCAGCAGTTACAATCCTAGCGGGGATGAGACCCAGTACTTC.

In this sample, this clonotype turned up many times. The J gene is TRBJ2-5, the V gene TRBV29-1, with D tentatively TRBD1 (5 bases). Germline values: CDR1 SQVTM, CDR2 ANQGSEA. The ends were cut back, 0 bases at V and 4 bases at J, with 9 bases in the middle. The CDR3 is 13 residues long. DNA for the CDR3: TGCAGCGTTGAAGAGAGTAGGGGAGAGACCCAGTACTTC. Translating it yields CSVEESRGETQYF.

Regarding this clonotype: A much larger clone lies a single base off, so this may be a read error. The genes are TRBV29-1 and TRBJ1-2; 8 bases line up with TRBD1. This CDR3 comprises 12 residues. CDR1 and CDR2 from the germline V gene are SQVTM and ANQGSEA. The V and J ends lost 3 bases and 5 bases, in that order; junction bases with no gene match: 2. CDR3 region: CSVEGQVYGYTF. CDR3 in DNA: TGCAGCGTTGAGGGACAGGTTTATGGCTACACCTTC.

Ten or more counts support this clonotype. This chain joins TRBV19 and TRBJ2-2; D remains unclear. Between the trimmed V and J ends, which lost 4 bases and 2 bases, there was a span of 5 bases. Germline V gene sequence: CDR1 LNHDA, CDR2 SQIVND (reference sequence). The CDR3 sequence is 13 residues long. The CDR3 here is CASSTQNTGELFF. CDR3 bases: TGTGCCAGTAGTACTCAAAACACCGGGGAGCTGTTTTTT. The whole variable domain, remainder taken from reference TRBV19 and TRBJ2-2, is DGGITQSPKYLFRKEGQNVTLSCEQNLNHDAMYWYRQDPGQGLRLIYYSQIVNDFQKGDIAEGYSVSREKKESFPLTVTSAQKNPTAFYLCASSTQNTGELFFGEGSRLTVL.

This clonotype was picked up many times. The V gene is TRBV10-3, the J gene TRBJ2-5; 8 bases agree with TRBD2. J lost 4 bases, V lost 0 bases, and 10 bases had no gene match. This CDR3 spans 17 amino acids. In germline, CDR1 is ENHRY, CDR2 SYGVKD. Here the CDR3 reads CAISESGAGAVRETQYF. The CDR3 nucleotides are TGTGCCATCAGTGAGTCAGGAGCGGGAGCGGTTCGAGAGACCCAGTACTTC.

The sample holds many counts of this clonotype. The rearrangement links TRBV6-5 to TRBJ2-1, with 10 positions matching TRBD2. The CDR3 totals 18 residues. V shed 6 bases, J shed 5 bases, and the junction held 16 bases outside the gene matches. The germline CDR1 and CDR2 sequences are MNHEY and SVGAGI. The CDR3 nucleotides read TGTGCCAGCAGCCTCCTAGCGGGAGTGGAAAAGTTCGACAATGAGCAGTTCTTC. Its protein is CASSLLAGVEKFDNEQFF.

This clonotype was counted ten times or more. V is TRBV5-1 and J is TRBJ1-5, with no clear D. V dropped 5 bases and J dropped 4 bases, with 19 bases sitting between them. The germline gives CDR1 SGHRS, CDR2 YFSETQ. This CDR3 spans 16 amino acids. This chain's CDR3 is CASRQTKGTDNQPQHF. The CDR3 DNA sequence: TGCGCCAGCAGACAAACCAAGGGCACTGATAATCAGCCCCAGCATTTT.

This clonotype is a singleton in its sample. This may be a read error, as it is one base from a much larger clone. V and J are TRBV6-5 and TRBJ1-1, with D unresolved. The CDR3 loop spans 13 amino acids. With 4 bases removed from V and 1 base from J, the gap between germline ends came to 7 bases. The germline CDR1 and CDR2 sequences are MNHEY and SVGAGI. CDR3 region: CASSSDRNTEAFF. In DNA form, the CDR3 reads TGTGCCAGCAGTTCCGATCGGAACACTGAAGCTTTCTTT.

This clonotype has ten or more counts. The rearrangement joins TRBV30 to TRBJ2-3; D possibly matches TRBD1 or TRBD2 (6 bases each). The CDR3 length is 14 residues. Trimming took 5 bases from V and 4 from J, leaving 16 bases between them. CDR1 GTSNPN and CDR2 SVGIG come from the germline V gene (reference sequence). CDR3 DNA sequence: TGTGCCTGGGGGAGAGGGGGGCAGGCAGATACGCAGTATTTT. Translation: CAWGRGGQADTQYF.

This clonotype was recorded at least ten times. The chain has TRBV12-3 or TRBV12-4 and TRBJ2-7; D gene ambiguous. V was pared by 8 bases and J by 1 base, with 21 bases between. The CDR3 runs to 16 residues. The CDR3 protein is CASPTDAETNSYEQYF. In DNA, the CDR3 is TGTGCCAGCCCCACCGACGCGGAGACAAATTCCTACGAGCAGTACTTC.

At least ten counts were recorded for this clonotype. The gene calls are TRBV5-1 and TRBJ2-3; possibly TRBD1 or TRBD2 for D (5 bases each). This CDR3 has 13 residues. Trimming stripped 4 bases from V and 8 bases from J, with 14 bases between. Germline values: CDR1 SGHRS, CDR2 YFSETQ. CDR3 nucleotides: TGCGCCAGCAGCAGGGAGAGGGGCGGTACGCAGTATTTT. Its protein product is CASSRERGGTQYF.

Many counts were recorded for this clonotype. This chain connects TRBV7-2 to TRBJ2-7; D call uncertain. V shed 1 base and J shed 6 bases, with 10 bases lying between them. Per the germline V gene, CDR1 is SGHTA and CDR2 is FQGNSA. CDR3 length: 13 residues. In DNA form, the CDR3 reads TGTGCCAGCAGCTTAGGAAGGGTCGTCGAGCAGTACTTC. The encoded protein is CASSLGRVVEQYF.

This clonotype was recorded many times. The genes are TRBV5-5 and TRBJ2-2, with TRBD2 matching 9 bases. V dropped 6 bases and J dropped 0; count of bases not matched to a gene: 6. The germline gives CDR1 SGHKS, CDR2 YYEKEE (reference sequence). The CDR3 totals 16 residues. CDR3 sequence reads: CASNPSGTANTGELFF. The CDR3 DNA reads as TGTGCCAGCAACCCTAGCGGGACAGCGAACACCGGGGAGCTGTTTTTT.

This clonotype occurred many times. The chain employs TRBV5-1 and TRBJ2-1; D is possibly TRBD1 (5 bases). Germline V gene data show CDR1 as SGHRS and CDR2 as YFSETQ. The CDR3 runs 19 residues. Trimming took off 2 bases at V and 3 bases at J, with 24 bases between the two ends. DNA of the CDR3: TGCGCCAGCAGCTTCATTTCAGGGAACCATCCGAGCAGCTACAATGAGCAGTTCTTC. Protein: CASSFISGNHPSSYNEQFF.